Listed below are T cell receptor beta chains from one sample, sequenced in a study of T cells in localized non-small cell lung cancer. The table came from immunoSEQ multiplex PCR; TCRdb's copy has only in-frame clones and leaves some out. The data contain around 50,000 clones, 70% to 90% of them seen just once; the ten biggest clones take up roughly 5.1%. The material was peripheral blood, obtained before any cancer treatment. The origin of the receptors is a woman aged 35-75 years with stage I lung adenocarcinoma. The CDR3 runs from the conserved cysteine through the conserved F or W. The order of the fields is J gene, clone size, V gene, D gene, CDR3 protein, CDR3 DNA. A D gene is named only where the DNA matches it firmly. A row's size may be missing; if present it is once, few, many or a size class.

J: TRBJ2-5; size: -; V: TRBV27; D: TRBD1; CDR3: CASSFSRQGRQTQYF; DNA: TGTGCCAGCAGTTTTTCAAGACAGGGGAGACAGACCCAGTACTTC
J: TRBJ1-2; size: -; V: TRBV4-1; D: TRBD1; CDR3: CASSQDGDRGYTF; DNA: TGCGCCAGCAGCCAAGATGGCGACAGGGGGTACACCTTC
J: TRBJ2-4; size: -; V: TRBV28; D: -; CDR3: CASGPVENIQYF; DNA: TGTGCCAGCGGACCAGTTGAAAACATTCAGTACTTC
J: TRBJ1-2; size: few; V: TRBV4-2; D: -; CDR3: CASSQEIGLANYGYTF; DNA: TGTGCCAGCAGCCAAGAGATAGGGCTAGCTAACTATGGCTACACCTTC
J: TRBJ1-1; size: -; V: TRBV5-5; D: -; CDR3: CASSLLSAMNTEAFF; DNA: TGTGCCAGCAGCTTACTTTCAGCTATGAACACTGAAGCTTTCTTT
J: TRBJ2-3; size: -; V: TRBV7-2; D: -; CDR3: CASSLGGGVGTDTQYF; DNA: TGTGCCAGCAGCTTAGGAGGAGGGGTAGGAACAGATACGCAGTATTTT
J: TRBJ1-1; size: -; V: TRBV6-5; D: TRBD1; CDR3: CASRYRGPGTEAFF; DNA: TGTGCCAGCAGGTACAGGGGGCCAGGCACTGAAGCTTTCTTT
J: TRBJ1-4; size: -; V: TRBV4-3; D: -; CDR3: CASSSVATTNEKLFF; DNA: TGCGCCAGCAGCTCTGTGGCTACAACTAATGAAAAACTGTTTTTT
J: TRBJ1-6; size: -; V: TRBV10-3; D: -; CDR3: CAISESTGSPLHF; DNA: TGTGCCATCAGTGAGTCTACAGGATCACCCCTCCACTTT
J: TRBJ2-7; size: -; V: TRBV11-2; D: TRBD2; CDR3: CASSKTVGGVDIPYEQYF; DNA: TGTGCCAGCAGCAAGACCGTGGGGGGGGTTGATATCCCCTACGAGCAGTACTTC
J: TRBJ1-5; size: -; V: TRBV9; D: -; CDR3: CASNEPPTEGNQPQHF; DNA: TGTGCCAGCAACGAACCCCCGACAGAGGGCAATCAGCCCCAGCATTTT
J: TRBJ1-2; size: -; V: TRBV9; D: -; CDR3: CASSVSKGVKEGSGYTF; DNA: TGTGCCAGCAGCGTATCGAAAGGGGTAAAGGAGGGAAGTGGCTACACCTTC
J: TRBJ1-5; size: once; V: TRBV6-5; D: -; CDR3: CASSLNRAGDQPQHF; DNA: TGTGCCAGCAGTCTTAACCGGGCAGGCGATCAGCCCCAGCATTTT
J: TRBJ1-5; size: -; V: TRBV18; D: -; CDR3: CASSPATGRSNQPQHF; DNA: TGTGCCAGCTCGCCGGCTACCGGGCGTAGCAATCAGCCCCAGCATTTT
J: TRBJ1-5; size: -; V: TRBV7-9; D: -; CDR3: CASSLGGVGQPQHF; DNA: TGTGCCAGCAGCTTAGGAGGGGTAGGTCAGCCCCAGCATTTT
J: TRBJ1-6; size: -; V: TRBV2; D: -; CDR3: CASSGGPHNSPLHF; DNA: TGTGCCAGCAGTGGAGGACCACATAATTCACCCCTCCACTTT
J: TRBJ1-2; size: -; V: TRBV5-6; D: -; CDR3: CASSADSRTGGYTF; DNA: TGTGCCAGCAGCGCCGACAGCCGAACTGGGGGCTACACCTTC
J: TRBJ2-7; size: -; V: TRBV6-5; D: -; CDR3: CASSSQGAREQYF; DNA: TGTGCCAGCAGTTCACAAGGGGCCCGCGAGCAGTACTTC
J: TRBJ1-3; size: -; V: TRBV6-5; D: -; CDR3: CASRTGRHSGNTIYF; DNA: TGTGCCAGCAGAACGGGACGGCACTCTGGAAACACCATATATTTT
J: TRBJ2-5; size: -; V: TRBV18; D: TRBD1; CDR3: CASSPPTTGRETQYF; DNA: TGTGCCAGCTCACCACCTACGACAGGGAGAGAGACCCAGTACTTC
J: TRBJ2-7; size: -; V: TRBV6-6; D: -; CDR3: CASSYDPAGVYEQYF; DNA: TGTGCCAGCAGTTACGACCCCGCAGGGGTATACGAGCAGTACTTC
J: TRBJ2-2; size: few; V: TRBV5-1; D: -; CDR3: CASSLAGRKNTGELFF; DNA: TGCGCCAGCAGCTTGGCAGGACGGAAGAACACCGGGGAGCTGTTTTTT
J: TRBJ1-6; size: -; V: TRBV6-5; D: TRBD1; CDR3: CASRGTGGRDSPLHF; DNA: TGTGCCAGCAGGGGTACAGGGGGACGGGATTCACCCCTCCACTTT
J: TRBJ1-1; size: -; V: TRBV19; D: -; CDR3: CASSVPPTGNTEAFF; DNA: TGTGCCAGTAGTGTCCCACCAACAGGGAACACTGAAGCTTTCTTT
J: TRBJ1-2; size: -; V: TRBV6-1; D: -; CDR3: CASSEGYAGGYTF; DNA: TGTGCCAGCAGTGAAGGCTACGCAGGTGGCTACACCTTC
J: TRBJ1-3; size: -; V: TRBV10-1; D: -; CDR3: CASSVDRNANTIYF; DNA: TGCGCCAGCAGCGTTGACAGAAACGCAAACACCATATATTTT
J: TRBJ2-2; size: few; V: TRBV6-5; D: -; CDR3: CASSYEGVGSGELFF; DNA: TGTGCCAGCAGTTACGAGGGGGTAGGGTCCGGGGAGCTGTTTTTT
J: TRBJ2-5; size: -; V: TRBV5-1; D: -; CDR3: CASWIANSFQETQYF; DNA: TGCGCCAGCTGGATAGCCAACTCCTTCCAAGAGACCCAGTACTTC
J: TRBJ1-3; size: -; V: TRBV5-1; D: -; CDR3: CASSLGRASSGNTIYF; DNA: TGCGCCAGCAGCTTGGGGAGGGCCAGCTCTGGAAACACCATATATTTT
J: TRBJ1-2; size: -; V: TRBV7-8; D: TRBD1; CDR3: CASSNWTGPLVYGYTF; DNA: TGTGCCAGCAGCAACTGGACAGGGCCTTTAGTCTATGGCTACACCTTC
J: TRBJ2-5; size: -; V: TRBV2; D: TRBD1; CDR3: CASKPGQGKETQYF; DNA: TGTGCCAGCAAACCGGGACAGGGGAAAGAGACCCAGTACTTC
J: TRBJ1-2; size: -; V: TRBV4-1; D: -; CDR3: CASSQDGNRVDYGYTF; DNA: TGCGCCAGCAGCCAAGACGGGAACAGGGTCGACTATGGCTACACCTTC
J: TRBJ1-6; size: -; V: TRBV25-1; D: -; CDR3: CASMHGNYNSPLHF; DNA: TGTGCCAGCATGCACGGTAACTATAATTCACCCCTCCACTTT